The sequence of this TCR beta chain was determined in a study of human T cells and chemical hapten exposure. Study in general: TCR yields per sample varied, mainly owing to small pooled library volume differences. Study-wide points: DPC sensitization left the count of TCRs above 1 in 1000 unchanged.

It was the library that attached unique molecular identifiers to individual cDNA molecules. How the authors handled the data: Per sample, the median was roughly 96,000 TCRs, with values from 23,224 to 690,600. Each CDR3 protein gets one entry after TCRdb re-called the RACE reads with MiXCR. The V and J calls were not made by the authors but by TCRdb's processing. The sample shows some 120,000 distinct CDR3 sequences, more than 7.5% of them seen only once. This clonotype showed up many times. No antigen is known for it. V was pared by 3 bases and J by 2 bases, with 13 bases between. This CDR3 contains 14 residues. Germline V gene data show CDR1 as SQVTM and CDR2 as ANQGSEA. Time point: healthy volunteer bleed at 2 weeks. Total RNA was isolated from unfractionated whole blood.

This receptor was obtained from a male donor in good health. Some clones in this sample may be carry-over from other donors' samples. This chain connects TRBV29-1 to TRBJ2-5, with D possibly matching TRBD1 (6 bases). The sequenced sample was whole blood. CDR3 in amino acids: CSVDSDRIQETQYF. CDR3 bases: TGCAGCGTTGACTCCGACAGGATTCAAGAGACCCAGTACTTC.